The source of this T cell receptor (beta chain) is a study of response to subunit inactivated influenza vaccine. TCRdb ran MiXCR on the RT-PCR reads and lists one entry per CDR3 protein. Altogether about 170,000 distinct CDR3 sequences are present, about 12% being singletons, with the ten largest covering around 32%. Deletions cut 0 bases from V and 3 bases from J, with 3 bases between. Germline V lookup: CDR1 DFQATT, CDR2 SNEGSKA (reference sequence). CDR3 size: 11 residues. This clonotype was seen ten or more times. These data were also reused for a study on T cells expressing NK-cell markers. That paper states: Production of TCR beta cDNA relied on 5'RACE template switching with UMIs. These clonotypes additionally ranked first within the CD3+CD56-NKG2C+ fraction of a few donors.

The clonotype comes from a man in his forties or fifties who received an inactivated influenza vaccine. This chain uses TRBV20-1 with TRBJ2-7, with D hard to call. The sample was CD8+ T cells sorted from PBMCs, taken about 12 days after vaccination. CDR3 loop: CSARDYYEQYF. CDR3 DNA: TGCAGTGCTAGAGACTACTACGAGCAGTACTTC.